The rows below give T cell receptor beta chains drawn from one sample of a study of blood T cells in healthy people across ages. TCRdb re-analysed the 5' RACE reads in MiXCR, keeping a single row per CDR3 protein. Here the sample spans about 1,500,000 distinct CDR3 sequences, around 39% being singletons. The sample comprised blood. The receptors derive from a woman between 18 and 29 years old in good health. Both conserved end residues are part of each CDR3. The D gene is left open where the match is weak. For some rows the clone size is stated as once, few or many, or as a class when expanded; others skip it.

j_gene	d_gene	abundance	v_gene	CDR3nt	CDR3aa
TRBJ1-6	NA	NA	TRBV30	TGTGCCTGGAGTGTACTTGGGGGTTCACCCCTCCACTTT	CAWSVLGGSPLHF
TRBJ2-7	TRBD2	NA	TRBV2	TGTGCCAGCAGTGAATCCCGTTTTACGGGAGGGAAATACAATGAGCAGTACTTC	CASSESRFTGGKYNEQYF
TRBJ1-5	NA	NA	TRBV2	TGTGCCAGCAGTGCAGATCAGCCCCAGCATTTT	CASSADQPQHF
TRBJ2-7	TRBD1	few	TRBV6-1	TGTGCCAGCAGTGAATTGGGGACAGGATCCTACGAGCAGTACTTC	CASSELGTGSYEQYF
TRBJ2-7	TRBD2	few	TRBV4-2	TGTGCCAGCAGCCAAGATATCGGAAGCGGGAACGAGCAGTACTTC	CASSQDIGSGNEQYF
TRBJ1-6	TRBD1	NA	TRBV28	TGTGCCAGCAGTGTACCGGACAGGGCCGGACCCCTCCACTTT	CASSVPDRAGPLHF
TRBJ1-5	TRBD1	few	TRBV6-5	TGTGCCGCCAGGACAGGGAATCAGCCCCAGCATTTT	CAARTGNQPQHF
TRBJ2-1	NA	NA	TRBV10-3	TGTGCCATCAGTGAGGGCCCCGAGCGGTTCTTC	CAISEGPERFF
TRBJ2-3	NA	few	TRBV5-1	TGCGCCAGCAGCGGAATTCCCGGGACTGGTCTCACAGATACGCAGTATTTT	CASSGIPGTGLTDTQYF
TRBJ1-4	NA	NA	TRBV12-3/TRBV12-4	TGTGCCAGCAGTGTACAGGGTGATGGTGGAAAACTGTTTTTT	CASSVQGDGGKLFF
TRBJ1-1	TRBD1	once	TRBV10-3	TGTGCCATCAGCGGGGACAGGGGAGAAACTGAAGCTTTCTTT	CAISGDRGETEAFF
TRBJ2-3	TRBD1	few	TRBV15	TGTGCCACCAGCAGGCCGGGACAGGGAAACACAGATACGCAGTATTTT	CATSRPGQGNTDTQYF
TRBJ1-1	NA	few	TRBV29-1	TGCAGCGTTGAAAATCAGGGGTTGCACACTGAAGCTTTCTTT	CSVENQGLHTEAFF
TRBJ2-7	TRBD2	NA	TRBV9	TGTGCCAGCAGCGTCGGGACTAGCGGGGCCTACGAGCAGTACTTC	CASSVGTSGAYEQYF
TRBJ1-2	TRBD1	few	TRBV6-1	TGTGCCAGCAGTGAGCGGACAGGCTTCGCCTATGGCTACACCTTC	CASSERTGFAYGYTF
TRBJ1-4	TRBD1	few	TRBV28	TGTGCCACCGGCCTGAGGACAGGGAGGGAAAAACTGTTTTTT	CATGLRTGREKLFF
TRBJ2-1	TRBD2	few	TRBV29-1	TGCAGCTCCCGTGGGACTAGCGGTTACAATGAGCAGTTCTTC	CSSRGTSGYNEQFF
TRBJ2-3	TRBD2	NA	TRBV12-3/TRBV12-4	TGTGCCAGCAGGAGCGGGGTCGTAGTGGATACGCAGTATTTT	CASRSGVVVDTQYF
TRBJ2-3	NA	few	TRBV12-3/TRBV12-4	TGTGCCAGCAGTCCCCGCGGGCCAGGGGCAGATACGCAGTATTTT	CASSPRGPGADTQYF